This T cell receptor (beta chain) originates from a study of T cell responses to AZD1222 COVID-19 vaccine. Study observations and caveats: Most donors were white British, females outnumbered males, and clonal diversity was possibly underestimated. The study found Spike-specific TCR breadth and depth rose after two AZD1222 doses. Repertoire samples came only from after the peak T cell response. There were vaccine-associated CD4 TCRs across spike, dominant at 160-218 and 743-854.

As for this clone: Its target is unknown.

Using immunoSEQ multiplex PCR, the repertoire was profiled, and TCRdb retains in-frame clones only, with some absent. This table holds 110,000 to 150,000 clones, approximately 91% found once. This receptor was obtained from an adult in good health. The source was peripheral blood, collected on day 0 of AZD1222 vaccination.

This CDR3 reads CASSPAGRPYGYTF. CDR3 nucleotides: TGTGCCAGCAGCCCGGCGGGACGCCCCTATGGCTACACCTTC. The genes are TRBV7-9 and TRBJ1-2, with D maybe TRBD1 (5 bases). The CDR3 consists of 14 residues. The V gene's germline CDR1 is SEHNR and CDR2 FQNEAQ (reference sequence). The V and J ends lost 5 bases and 4 bases respectively, with 14 bases between them. Based on the CDR3 plus reference TRBV7-9 and TRBJ1-2, the full variable domain is DTGVSQNPRHKITKRGQNVTFRCDPISEHNRLYWYRQTLGQGPEFLTYFQNEAQLEKSRLLSDRFSAERPKGSFSTLEIQRTEQGDSAMYLCASSPAGRPYGYTFGSGTRLTVV.